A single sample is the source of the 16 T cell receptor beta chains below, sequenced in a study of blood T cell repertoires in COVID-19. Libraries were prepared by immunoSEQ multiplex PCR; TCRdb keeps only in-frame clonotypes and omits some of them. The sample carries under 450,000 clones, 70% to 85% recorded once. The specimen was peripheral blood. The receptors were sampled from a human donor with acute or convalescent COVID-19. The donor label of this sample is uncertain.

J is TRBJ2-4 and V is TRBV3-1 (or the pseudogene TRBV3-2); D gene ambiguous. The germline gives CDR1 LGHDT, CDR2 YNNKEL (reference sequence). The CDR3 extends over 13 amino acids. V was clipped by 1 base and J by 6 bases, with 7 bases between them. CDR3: CASSQVSGNIQYF. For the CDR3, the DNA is TGTGCCAGCAGCCAAGTTTCCGGAAACATTCAGTACTTC.

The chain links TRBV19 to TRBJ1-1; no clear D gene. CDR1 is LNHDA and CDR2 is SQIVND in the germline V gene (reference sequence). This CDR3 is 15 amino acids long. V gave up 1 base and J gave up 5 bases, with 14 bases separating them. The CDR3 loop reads CASSIGTVRSTEAFF. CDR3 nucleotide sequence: TGTGCCAGTAGTATAGGAACAGTCAGGTCGACTGAAGCTTTCTTT.

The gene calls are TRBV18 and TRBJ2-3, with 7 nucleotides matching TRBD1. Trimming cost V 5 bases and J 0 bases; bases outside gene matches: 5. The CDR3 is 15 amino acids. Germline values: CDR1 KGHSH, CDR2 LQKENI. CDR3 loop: CASSATTGSTDTQYF. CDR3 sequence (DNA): TGTGCCAGCTCAGCAACGACAGGGAGCACAGATACGCAGTATTTT.

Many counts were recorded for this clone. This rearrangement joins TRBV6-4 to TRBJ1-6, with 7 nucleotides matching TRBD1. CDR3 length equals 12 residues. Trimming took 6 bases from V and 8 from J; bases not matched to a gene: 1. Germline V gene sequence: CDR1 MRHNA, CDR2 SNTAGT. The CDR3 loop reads CASRQGDSPLHF. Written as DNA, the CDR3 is TGTGCCAGCAGGCAGGGGGATTCACCCCTCCACTTT.

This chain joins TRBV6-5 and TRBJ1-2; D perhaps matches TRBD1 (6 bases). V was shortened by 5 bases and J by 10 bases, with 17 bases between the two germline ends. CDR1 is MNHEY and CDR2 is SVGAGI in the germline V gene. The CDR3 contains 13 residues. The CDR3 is CASSRQRRGSYTF. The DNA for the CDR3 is TGTGCCAGCAGTCGACAGCGAAGGGGGTCCTACACCTTC.

The CDR3 sequence: CASSLRDRGGSPLHF. CDR3 DNA sequence: TGTGCCAGCAGCTTGCGGGACAGGGGTGGCTCACCCCTCCACTTT. The rearrangement joins TRBV5-6 to TRBJ1-6; 10 bases align to TRBD1. The germline V gene encodes CDR1 SGHDT and CDR2 YYEEEE. J was trimmed by 10 bases and V by 1 base; bases with no gene match: 5. CDR3 size: 15 residues.

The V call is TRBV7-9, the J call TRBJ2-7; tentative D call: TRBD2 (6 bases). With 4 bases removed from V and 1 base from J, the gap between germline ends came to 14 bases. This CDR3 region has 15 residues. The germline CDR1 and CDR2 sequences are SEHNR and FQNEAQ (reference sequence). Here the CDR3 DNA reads TGTGCCAGCAGCTCGGCCGGTGCGGGATCCTACGAGCAGTACTTC. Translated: CASSSAGAGSYEQYF.

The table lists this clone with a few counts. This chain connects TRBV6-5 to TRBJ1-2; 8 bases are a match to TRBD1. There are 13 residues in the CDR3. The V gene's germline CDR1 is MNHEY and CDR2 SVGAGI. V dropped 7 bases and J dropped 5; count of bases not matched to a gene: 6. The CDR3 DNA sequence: TGTGCCAGCAATGGACAGGGAAAATATGGCTACACCTTC. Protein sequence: CASNGQGKYGYTF.

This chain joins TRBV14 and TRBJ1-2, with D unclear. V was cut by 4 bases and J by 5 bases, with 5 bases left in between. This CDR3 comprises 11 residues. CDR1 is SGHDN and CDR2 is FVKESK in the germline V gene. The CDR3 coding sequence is TGTGCCAGCAGCCCAGGATATGGCTACACCTTC. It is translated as CASSPGYGYTF.

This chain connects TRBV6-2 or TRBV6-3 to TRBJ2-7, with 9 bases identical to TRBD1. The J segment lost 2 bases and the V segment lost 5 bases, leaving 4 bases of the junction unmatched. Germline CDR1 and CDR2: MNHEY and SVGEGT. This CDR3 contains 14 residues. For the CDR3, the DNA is TGTGCCAGCAGTGGGACAGGGAGCACCTACGAGCAGTACTTC. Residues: CASSGTGSTYEQYF.

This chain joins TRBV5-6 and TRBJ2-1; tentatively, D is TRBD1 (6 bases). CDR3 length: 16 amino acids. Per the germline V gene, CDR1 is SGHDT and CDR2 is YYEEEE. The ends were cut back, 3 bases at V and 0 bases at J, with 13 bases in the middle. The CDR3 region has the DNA TGTGCCAGCAGCTCGTATCAGGGGAGCTCCTACAATGAGCAGTTCTTC. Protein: CASSSYQGSSYNEQFF.

CDR3: CASSVSSPTSLSGTGGYTF. The CDR3 DNA reads TGTGCCAGTAGTGTTTCTAGCCCCACTTCTCTTTCTGGGACAGGGGGCTACACCTTC. The rearrangement joins TRBV19 to TRBJ1-2; TRBD1 aligns across 9 bases. This CDR3 contains 19 residues. V trimming: 5 bases; J trimming: 8 bases; junction bases outside the gene matches: 24. The germline CDR1 and CDR2 sequences are LNHDA and SQIVND (reference sequence).

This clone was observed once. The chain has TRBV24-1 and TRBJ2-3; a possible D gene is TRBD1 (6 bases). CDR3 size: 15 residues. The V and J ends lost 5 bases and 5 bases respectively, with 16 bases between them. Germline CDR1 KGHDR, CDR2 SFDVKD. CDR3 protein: CATSATGSTGDTQYF. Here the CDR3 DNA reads TGTGCCACCAGTGCCACAGGGTCCACCGGAGATACGCAGTATTTT.

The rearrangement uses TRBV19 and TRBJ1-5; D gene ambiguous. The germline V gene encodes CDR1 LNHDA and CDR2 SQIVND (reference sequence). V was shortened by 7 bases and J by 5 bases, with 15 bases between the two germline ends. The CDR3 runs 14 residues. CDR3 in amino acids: CASTGRRTYQPQHF. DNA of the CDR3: TGTGCCAGTACCGGGCGGAGGACCTATCAGCCCCAGCATTTT.

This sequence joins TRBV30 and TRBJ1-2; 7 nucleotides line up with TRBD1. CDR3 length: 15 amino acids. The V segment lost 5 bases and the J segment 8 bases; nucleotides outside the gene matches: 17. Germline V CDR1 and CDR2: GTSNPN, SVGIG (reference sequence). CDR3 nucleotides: TGTGCCTGGGCTATACAGGGGTCGGTTAGGAGGGGCTACACCTTC. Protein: CAWAIQGSVRRGYTF.

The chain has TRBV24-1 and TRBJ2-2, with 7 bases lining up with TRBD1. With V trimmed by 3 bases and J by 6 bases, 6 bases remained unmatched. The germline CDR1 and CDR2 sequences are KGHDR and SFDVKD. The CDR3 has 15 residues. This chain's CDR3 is CATSDVRGRAGELFF. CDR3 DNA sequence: TGTGCCACCAGTGATGTGAGGGGGCGCGCCGGGGAGCTGTTTTTT.